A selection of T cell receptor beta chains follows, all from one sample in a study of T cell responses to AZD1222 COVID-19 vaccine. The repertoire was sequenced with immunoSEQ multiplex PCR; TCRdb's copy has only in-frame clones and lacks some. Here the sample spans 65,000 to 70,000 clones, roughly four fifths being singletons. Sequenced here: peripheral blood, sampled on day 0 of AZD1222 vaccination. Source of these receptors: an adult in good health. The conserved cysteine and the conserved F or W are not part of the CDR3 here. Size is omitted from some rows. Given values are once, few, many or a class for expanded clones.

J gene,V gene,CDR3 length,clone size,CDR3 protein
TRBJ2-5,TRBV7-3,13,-,ASSPGGGGEETQY
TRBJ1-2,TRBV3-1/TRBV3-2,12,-,ASSQDFRGYGYT
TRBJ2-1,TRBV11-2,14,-,ASSGHATPDTGEQF
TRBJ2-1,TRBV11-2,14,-,ASSSRVAEIYNEQF
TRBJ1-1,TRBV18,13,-,ASSPGQAQNTEAF
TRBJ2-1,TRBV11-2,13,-,ASSLEWGVNNEQF
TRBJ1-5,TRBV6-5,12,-,ASSTTGGNQPQH
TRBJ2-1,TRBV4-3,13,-,ASSRSGGVYNEQF
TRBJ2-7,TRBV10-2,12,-,ASSGRVGAYEQY
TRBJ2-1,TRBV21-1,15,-,ASSAAIGDRVINEQF
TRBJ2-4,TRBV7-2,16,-,ASSQKLAGGLGKNIQY
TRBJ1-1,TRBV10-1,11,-,ASRQRKNTEAF
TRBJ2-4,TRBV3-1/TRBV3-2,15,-,ASSQDPAGGGQNIQY
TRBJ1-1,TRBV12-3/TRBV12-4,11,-,ASVVGVNTEAF
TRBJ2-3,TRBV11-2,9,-,ASSLVDTQY
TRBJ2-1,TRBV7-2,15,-,ASSFPLDGGGNNEQF
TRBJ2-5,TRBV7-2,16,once,ASSLERGTGFTQETQY
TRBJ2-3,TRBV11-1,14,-,ASSTRTSGGQDTQY
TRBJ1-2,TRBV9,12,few,ASSVAADTRLYT
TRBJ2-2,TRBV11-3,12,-,ASSLTRNTGELF
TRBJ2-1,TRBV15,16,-,ATSSVIASGGPYNEQF
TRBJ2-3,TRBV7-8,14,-,ASSTGLAGGPDTQY
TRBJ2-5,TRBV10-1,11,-,ASSASGQGTQY
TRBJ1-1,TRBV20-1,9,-,SALLHFEAF
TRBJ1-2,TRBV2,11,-,ASSEGNGISYT
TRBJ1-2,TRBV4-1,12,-,ASSQGGWVEGYT
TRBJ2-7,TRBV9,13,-,ASSPGTGFSYEQY
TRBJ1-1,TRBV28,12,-,ASSLTPDRHEAF
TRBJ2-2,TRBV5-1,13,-,ASSVNREITGELF
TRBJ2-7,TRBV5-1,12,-,ASSREGQSYEQY
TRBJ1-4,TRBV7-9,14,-,ASSKDSYATNEKLF
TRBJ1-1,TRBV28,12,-,ASSSTVRNTEAF
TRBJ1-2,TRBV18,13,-,ASSPPGEGRRGYT
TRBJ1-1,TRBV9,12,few,ASSAGTGNTEAF